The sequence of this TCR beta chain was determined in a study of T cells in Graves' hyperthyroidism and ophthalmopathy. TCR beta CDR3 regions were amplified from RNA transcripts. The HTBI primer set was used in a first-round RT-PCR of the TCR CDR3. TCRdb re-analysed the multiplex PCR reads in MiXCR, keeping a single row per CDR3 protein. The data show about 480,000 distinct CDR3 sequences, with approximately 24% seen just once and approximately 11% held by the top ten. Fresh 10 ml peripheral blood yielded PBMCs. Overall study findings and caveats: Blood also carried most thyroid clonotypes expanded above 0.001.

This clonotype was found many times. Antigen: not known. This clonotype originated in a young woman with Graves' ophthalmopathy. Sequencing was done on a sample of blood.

CDR3 residues: CASSTLNTGELFF. Here the CDR3 DNA reads TGTGCCAGCAGCACTCTTAACACCGGGGAGCTGTTTTTT. J is TRBJ2-2 and V is TRBV5-8; D remains unclear. The CDR3 extends over 13 amino acids. Trimming removed 4 bases from V and 2 bases from J, with 6 bases in between. Germline-derived CDR1 and CDR2 are SGHTS and YDEGEE. Using reference TRBV5-8 and TRBJ2-2 for the parts outside the CDR3, the full variable domain is EAGVTQSPTHLIKTRGQQATLRCSPISGHTSVYWYQQALGLGLQFLLWYDEGEERNRGNFPPRFSGRQFPNYSSELNVNALELEDSALYLCASSTLNTGELFFGEGSRLTVL.